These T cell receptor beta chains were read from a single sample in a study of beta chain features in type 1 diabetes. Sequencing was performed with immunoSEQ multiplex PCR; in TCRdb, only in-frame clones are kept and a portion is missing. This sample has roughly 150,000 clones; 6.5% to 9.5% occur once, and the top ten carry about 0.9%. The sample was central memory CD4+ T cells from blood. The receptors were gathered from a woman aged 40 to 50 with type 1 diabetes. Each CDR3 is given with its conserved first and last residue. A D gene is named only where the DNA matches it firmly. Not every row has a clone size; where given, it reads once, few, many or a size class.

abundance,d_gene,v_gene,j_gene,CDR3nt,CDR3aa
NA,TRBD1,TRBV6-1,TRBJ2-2,TGTGCCAGCAGCGAAAAGGGACAGGGGGCCACCGGGGAGCTGTTTTTT,CASSEKGQGATGELFF
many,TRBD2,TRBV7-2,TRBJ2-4,TGTGCCAGCAGCCACGGGACTACCCCAGACATTCAGTACTTC,CASSHGTTPDIQYF
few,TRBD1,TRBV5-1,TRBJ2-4,TGCGCCAGCAGCTTGGCCCCGGGACAGGGGACCAAAAACATTCAGTACTTC,CASSLAPGQGTKNIQYF
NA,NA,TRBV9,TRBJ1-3,TGTGCCAGCAGCCCACGCCCGGAGGCCGTTGGAAACACCATATATTTT,CASSPRPEAVGNTIYF
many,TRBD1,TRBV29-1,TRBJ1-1,TGCAGCGTTGCGGGACAGGGAATGAACACTGAAGCTTTCTTT,CSVAGQGMNTEAFF
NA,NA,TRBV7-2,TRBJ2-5,TGTGCCAGCAGCTCCGAAGAGACCCAGTACTTC,CASSSEETQYF
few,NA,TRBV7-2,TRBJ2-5,TGTGCCAGCAGCTTAGATGGGCGCCAAGAGACCCAGTACTTC,CASSLDGRQETQYF
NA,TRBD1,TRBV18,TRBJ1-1,TGTGCCAGCTCATATAACAGGGGGGAGACTGAAGCTTTCTTT,CASSYNRGETEAFF
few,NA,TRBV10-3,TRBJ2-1,TGTGCCATCAGTGAAGGTAGGGGTTCCTACAATGAGCAGTTCTTC,CAISEGRGSYNEQFF
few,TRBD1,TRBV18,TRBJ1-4,TGTGCCAGCTCATCCCTCGGGACAGGGAATGAAAAACTGTTTTTT,CASSSLGTGNEKLFF
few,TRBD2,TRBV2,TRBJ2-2,TGTGCCAGCAGGGCGGGAGAGAACACCGGGGAGCTGTTTTTT,CASRAGENTGELFF
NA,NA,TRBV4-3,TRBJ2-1,TGCGCCAGCAGCCAAGAGAGGTCTTTGGGTGAGCAGTTCTTC,CASSQERSLGEQFF
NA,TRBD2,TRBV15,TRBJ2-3,TGTGCCACCAGCAGAGACTACGGGGGGTATAGCACAGATACGCAGTATTTT,CATSRDYGGYSTDTQYF
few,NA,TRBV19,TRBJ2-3,TGTGCCAGTAGTATCGCGGGGCAGGTAGATACGCAGTATTTT,CASSIAGQVDTQYF
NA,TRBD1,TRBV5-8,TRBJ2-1,TGTGCCAGCAGCCCCGGGGTCGGGACAGACCTGATTGAGCAGTTCTTC,CASSPGVGTDLIEQFF
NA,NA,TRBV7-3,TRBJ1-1,TGTGCCAGCAGCCCCAACACAGGAGAACTTGCTTTCTTT,CASSPNTGELAFF
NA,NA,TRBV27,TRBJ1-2,TGTGCCAGCAGTTTAACGGCTAACTATGGCTACACCTTC,CASSLTANYGYTF
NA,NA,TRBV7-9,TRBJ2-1,TGTGCCAGCAGTGATACGGGCAGGGGTGGTGAGCAGTTCTTC,CASSDTGRGGEQFF
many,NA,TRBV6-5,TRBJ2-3,TGTGCCAGCCAAACCTTCTCGACAGCAGATACGCAGTATTTT,CASQTFSTADTQYF
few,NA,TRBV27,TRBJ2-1,TGTGCCAGCAGAAACCCAGCCGGGAGCAATGAGCAGTTCTTC,CASRNPAGSNEQFF
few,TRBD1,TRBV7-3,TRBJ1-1,TGTGCCAGCAGCGGACAGGGGGCTGGGACTGAAGCTTTCTTT,CASSGQGAGTEAFF
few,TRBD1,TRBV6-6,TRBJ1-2,TGTGCCAGCAGTATGCCCGGACAGGGGGACTATGGCTACACCTTC,CASSMPGQGDYGYTF
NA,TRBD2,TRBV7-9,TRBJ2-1,TGTGCCAGCAGCTGGAGCGGGAGCTCCTACAATGAGCAGTTCTTC,CASSWSGSSYNEQFF
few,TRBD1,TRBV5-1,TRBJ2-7,TGCGCCAGCAGCTTGGAACAGGGGAACTACGAGCAGTACTTC,CASSLEQGNYEQYF
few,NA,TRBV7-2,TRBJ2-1,TGTGCCAGCAGCGCTACAGGGAATGAGCAGTTCTTC,CASSATGNEQFF
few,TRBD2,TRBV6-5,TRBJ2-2,TGTGCCAGCAGGACTAGCGGGGGCACCGGGGAGCTGTTTTTT,CASRTSGGTGELFF
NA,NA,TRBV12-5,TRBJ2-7,TGTGCTAGTGCCTTGGTCCTGGGGGGGCTCTCGATCTCCTACGAGCAGTACTTC,CASALVLGGLSISYEQYF
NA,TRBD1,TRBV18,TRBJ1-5,TGTGCCAGCTCACCTGGACAGGGGGCTCGAATACAGCCCCAGCATTTT,CASSPGQGARIQPQHF
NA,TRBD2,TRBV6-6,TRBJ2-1,TGTGCCAGCAGTTTAGCGGGGGACTACAATGAGCAGTTCTTC,CASSLAGDYNEQFF
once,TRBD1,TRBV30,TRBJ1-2,TGTGCCTCGGGACAGAACTATGGCTACACCTTC,CASGQNYGYTF
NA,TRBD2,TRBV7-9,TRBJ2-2,TGTGCCAGCAGCTTACCCCCGAGGCTAGCGGGAAACACCGGGGAGCTGTTTTTT,CASSLPPRLAGNTGELFF
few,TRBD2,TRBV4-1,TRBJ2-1,TGCGCCAGCAGCCAAGGCGGGAGGGCGCGGTGGGGAAATGAGCAGTTCTTC,CASSQGGRARWGNEQFF
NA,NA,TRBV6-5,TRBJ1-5,TGTGCCAGCAGTGCGGGGGACCAGCCCCAGCATTTT,CASSAGDQPQHF
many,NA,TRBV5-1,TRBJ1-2,TGCGCCAGCAGCTTGACCAGACAGTACTACACCTTC,CASSLTRQYYTF
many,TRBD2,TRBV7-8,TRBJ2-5,TGTGCCAGCAGCTTAGCGGGGGGGGGAGAGACCCAGTACTTC,CASSLAGGGETQYF
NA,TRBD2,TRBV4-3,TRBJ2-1,TGCGCCAGCAGCCAAGTTCTCAGCGGGGGTTACAATGAGCAGTTCTTC,CASSQVLSGGYNEQFF
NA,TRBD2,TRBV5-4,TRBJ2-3,TGTGCCAGCAGCTCCAAGATGACTAGCGGGAGATCGGATACGCAGTATTTT,CASSSKMTSGRSDTQYF
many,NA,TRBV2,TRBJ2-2,TGTGCCAGCAGTGAGCAGGGCAGGAACACCGGGGAGCTGTTTTTT,CASSEQGRNTGELFF
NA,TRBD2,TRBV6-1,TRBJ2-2,TGTGCCAGCAGTGGGACTAGCGGGAGGTTAGACACCGGGGAGCTGTTTTTT,CASSGTSGRLDTGELFF
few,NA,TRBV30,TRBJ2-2,TGTGCCTGGAGTTTCAGGAACGGGGAGCTGTTTTTT,CAWSFRNGELFF
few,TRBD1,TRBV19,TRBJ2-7,TGTGCCAGTAGTACGCACAGGGGTCCTCCCCCCTACGAGCAGTACTTC,CASSTHRGPPPYEQYF
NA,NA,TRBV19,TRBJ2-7,TGTGCCAGTAGTATGGAGGCCTCCTACGAGCAGTACTTC,CASSMEASYEQYF
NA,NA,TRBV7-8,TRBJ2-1,TGTGCCAGCAGCTTAGGACAGGAGAATGAGCAGTTCTTC,CASSLGQENEQFF
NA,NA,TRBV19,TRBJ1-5,TGTGCCAGTAGTATCGACAGGACGAGGACCACCAATCAGCCCCAGCATTTT,CASSIDRTRTTNQPQHF
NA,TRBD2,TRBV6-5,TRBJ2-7,TGTGCCAGCAGTTACAGACTAGCGAGCAACGAGCAGTACTTC,CASSYRLASNEQYF
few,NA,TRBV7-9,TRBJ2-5,TGTGCCAGCAGCTTAGGTCAACAAGAGACCCAGTACTTC,CASSLGQQETQYF
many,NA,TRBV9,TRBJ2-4,TGTGCCAGCAGCGTAGGAAGGGGGACAAACATTCAGTACTTC,CASSVGRGTNIQYF
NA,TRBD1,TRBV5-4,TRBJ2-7,TGTGCCAGCAGCATAGACAGGGTTAACGAGCAGTACTTC,CASSIDRVNEQYF
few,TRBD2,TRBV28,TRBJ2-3,TGTGCCAGCACCCGTGGGGGCGGGGGGGCAACAGATACGCAGTATTTT,CASTRGGGGATDTQYF
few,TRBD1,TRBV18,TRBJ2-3,TGTGCCAGCTCACCGGGACAGGGTCGAGATACGCAGTATTTT,CASSPGQGRDTQYF
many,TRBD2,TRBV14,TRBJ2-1,TGTGCCAGCAGCCATTTTTCTCGACTAGCGTACAATGAGCAGTTCTTC,CASSHFSRLAYNEQFF
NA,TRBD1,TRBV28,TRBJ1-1,TGTGCCAGCACCTCGAATCCGGGACAGGGGCCCGGAGGAGCTTTCTTT,CASTSNPGQGPGGAFF
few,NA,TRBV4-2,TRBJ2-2,TGTGCCAGCAGCCAAGCGGCAGGAAACACCGGGGAGCTGTTTTTT,CASSQAAGNTGELFF